The following is a T cell receptor (beta chain) sequence with its context. This clonotype was detected ten times or more. This clone's antigen is unknown. Base qualities are not provided; no much larger clone lies one nucleotide away. The method was PCR. The run used an Illumina HiSeq 2500. Molecular barcoding was employed in the preparation of TCR libraries, with unique molecular identifiers being used to normalize TCRbeta repertoire quantification. TCRdb redid the processing of the public reads, applying fastp at Q25 and MiXCR, and retained in-frame beta chains. Each CDR3 protein gets just one entry, which takes the most common genes and DNA from the rows behind it. Present in this sample are roughly 180,000 distinct CDR3 sequences, over 8.5% of which were seen just once. 13% of the sample is in the top ten clones. CDR1 SGHRS and CDR2 YFSETQ were looked up in the germline V gene. V is cut by 4 bases and J by 10 bases, and the space between the germline ends is 18 bases. The CDR3 runs 14 amino acids, cysteine and phenylalanine included. Of the read, only the CDR3 DNA is kept; its 42 bases are in frame from base 1.

The treatment or condition label, read with the paper, signifies: allogeneic hematopoietic cell transplantation with graft depleted of TCRalphabeta T cells and CD19 B cells. Transplant recipients were children who received TCRalphabeta/CD19-depleted allogeneic hematopoietic cell grafts. The sample is drawn from a study of T-cell reconstitution after alpha-beta-depleted transplantation in children (dated by TCRdb to 2016 to 2017). As for the study more broadly: The study quantitatively tracked T-cell immune reconstitution after TCRalphabeta/CD19-depleted allogeneic hematopoietic cell transplantation in children using TCR repertoire profiling.

The research as a whole found: The frequencies of hyperexpanded clones fell over the following months, and after one year, T-cell counts and TCRbeta diversity were mostly attributed to newly produced T cells. The apparently early recovery of alphabetaT-cell counts about two months after transplant reportedly depended on only several hundred rapidly expanded clones that came from non-depleted graft cells. The high TCRbeta diversity at day 60 in some patients was ascribed to recipient T cells and intrathymic progenitors that had survived conditioning.

Here the sequenced sample was PBMCs, taken before TCRalphabeta/CD19-depleted stem cell transplant. The V and J genes are TRBV5-1 and TRBJ2-1; no D gene call is confident. The sequence derives from a boy aged 2 to 10 with acute myeloid leukemia, due to receive a stem cell transplant. The CDR3 amino acid sequence is: CASSPGSASLEQFF. The DNA reads TGCGCCAGCAGCCCTGGTTCTGCGTCGTTAGAGCAGTTCTTC.